This T cell receptor (beta chain) was obtained from a study of OX40 agonist ivuxolimab in advanced cancers. Study conclusions and caveats: Among the lowest peripheral clonal expansion occurred in 0.1-3.0 mg/kg partial responders. The work left the antigen specificity of expanded peripheral T cells undetermined. Some nonresponders additionally presented with little normalized T-cell clonal expansion. In the 0.1 to 3.0 mg/kg range, CD4+ and CD8+ blood T cells had expanded clonally by week 6.

Worth noting for this clone: Its specificity is unknown.

The method was immunoSEQ multiplex PCR; TCRdb's version includes in-frame clones alone and lacks a portion of them. This table holds some 110,000 clones, around 90% found once. The CDR3 covers 15 residues. V was clipped by 3 bases and J by 4 bases; unmatched bases: 6. Germline CDR1 and CDR2: MNHNS and SASEGT. The sequenced sample was CD4+ or CD8+ T cells sorted from blood, obtained in a trial of the OX40 agonist ivuxolimab. This sequence was found in an adult with an advanced solid tumor such as melanoma, head and neck, liver or kidney cancer. The J gene is TRBJ1-2, the V gene TRBV6-1; 9 nucleotides align to TRBD1. The CDR3 DNA follows: TGTGCCAGCAGTGACGGGACAGGGAGGTCCTATGGCTACACCTTC. Amino acid sequence: CASSDGTGRSYGYTF.